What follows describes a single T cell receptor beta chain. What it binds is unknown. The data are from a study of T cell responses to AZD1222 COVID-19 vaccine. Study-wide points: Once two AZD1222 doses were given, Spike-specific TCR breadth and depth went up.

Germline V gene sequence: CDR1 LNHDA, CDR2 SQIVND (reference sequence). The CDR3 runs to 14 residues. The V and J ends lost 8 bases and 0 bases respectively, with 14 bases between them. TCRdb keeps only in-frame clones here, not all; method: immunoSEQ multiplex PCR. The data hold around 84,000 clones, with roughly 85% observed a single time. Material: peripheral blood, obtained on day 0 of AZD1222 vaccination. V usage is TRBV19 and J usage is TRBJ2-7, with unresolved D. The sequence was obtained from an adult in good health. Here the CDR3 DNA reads TGTGCCAGTCGCGCGGCGACGAGCTCCTACGAGCAGTACTTC. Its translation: CASRAATSSYEQYF.